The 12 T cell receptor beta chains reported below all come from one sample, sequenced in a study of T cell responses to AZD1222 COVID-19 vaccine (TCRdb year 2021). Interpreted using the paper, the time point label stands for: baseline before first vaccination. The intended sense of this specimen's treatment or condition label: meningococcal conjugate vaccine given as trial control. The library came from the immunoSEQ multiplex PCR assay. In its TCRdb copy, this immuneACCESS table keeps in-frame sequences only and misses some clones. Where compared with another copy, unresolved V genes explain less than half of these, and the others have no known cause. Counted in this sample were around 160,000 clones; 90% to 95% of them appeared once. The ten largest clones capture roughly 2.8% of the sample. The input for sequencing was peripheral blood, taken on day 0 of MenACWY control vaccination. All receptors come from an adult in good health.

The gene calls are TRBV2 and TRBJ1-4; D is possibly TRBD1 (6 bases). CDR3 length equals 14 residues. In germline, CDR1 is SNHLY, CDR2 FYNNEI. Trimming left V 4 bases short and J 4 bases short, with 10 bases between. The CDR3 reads CASSVEGVNEKLFF. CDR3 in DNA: TGTGCCAGCAGTGTGGAGGGGGTTAATGAAAAACTGTTTTTT. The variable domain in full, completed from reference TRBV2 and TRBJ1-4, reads EPEVTQTPSHQVTQMGQEVILRCVPISNHLYFYWYRQILGQKVEFLVSFYNNEISEKSEIFDDQFSVERPDGSNFTLKIRSTKLEDSAMYFCASSVEGVNEKLFFGSGTQLSVL.

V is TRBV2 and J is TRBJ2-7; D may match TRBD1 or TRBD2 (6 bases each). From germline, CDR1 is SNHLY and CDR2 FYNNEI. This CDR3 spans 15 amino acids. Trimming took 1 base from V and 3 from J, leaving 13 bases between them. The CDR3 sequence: CASSEERGVGYEQYF. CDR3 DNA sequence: TGTGCCAGCAGTGAAGAGAGGGGGGTGGGCTACGAGCAGTACTTC.

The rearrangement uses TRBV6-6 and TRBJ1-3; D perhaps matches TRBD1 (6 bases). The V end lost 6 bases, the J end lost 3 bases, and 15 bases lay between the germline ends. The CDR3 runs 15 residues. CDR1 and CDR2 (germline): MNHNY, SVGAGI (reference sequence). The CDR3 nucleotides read TGTGCCAGCAGCCTCGGGGGGGCAGTTGGAAACACCATATATTTT. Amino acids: CASSLGGAVGNTIYF.

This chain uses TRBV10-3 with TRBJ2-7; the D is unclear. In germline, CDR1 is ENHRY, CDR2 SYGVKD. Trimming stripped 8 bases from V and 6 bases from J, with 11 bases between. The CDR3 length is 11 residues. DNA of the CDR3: TGTGCCATCGCCCGAGAGTTCGAGCAGTACTTC. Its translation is CAIAREFEQYF.

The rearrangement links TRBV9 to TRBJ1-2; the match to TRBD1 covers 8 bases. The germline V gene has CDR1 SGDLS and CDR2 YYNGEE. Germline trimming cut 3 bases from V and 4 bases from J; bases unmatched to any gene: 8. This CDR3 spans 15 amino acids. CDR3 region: CASSATGAFPYGYTF. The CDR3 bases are TGTGCCAGCAGCGCGACAGGGGCCTTCCCCTATGGCTACACCTTC.

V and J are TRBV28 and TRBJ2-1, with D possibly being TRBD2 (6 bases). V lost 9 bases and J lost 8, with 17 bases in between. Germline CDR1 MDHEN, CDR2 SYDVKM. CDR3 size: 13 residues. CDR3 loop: CASLSGIYDEQFF. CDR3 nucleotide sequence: TGTGCCAGTCTTAGCGGTATTTATGATGAGCAGTTCTTC.

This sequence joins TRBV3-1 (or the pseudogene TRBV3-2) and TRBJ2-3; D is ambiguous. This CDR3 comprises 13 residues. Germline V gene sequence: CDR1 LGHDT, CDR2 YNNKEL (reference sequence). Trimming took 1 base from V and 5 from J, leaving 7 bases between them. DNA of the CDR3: TGTGCCAGCAGCCAAGCCGGAATAGATACGCAGTATTTT. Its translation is CASSQAGIDTQYF.

CDR3 loop: CASRGLQGDGYTF. In DNA form, the CDR3 reads TGTGCCAGCAGAGGCCTCCAGGGGGACGGCTACACCTTC. The genes are TRBV5-4 and TRBJ1-2, with 7 bases fitting TRBD1. The CDR3 loop spans 13 amino acids. The trim removed 5 bases at V and 8 bases at J, leaving 9 bases unmatched. Germline V gene sequence: CDR1 SGHNT, CDR2 YYREEE (reference sequence).

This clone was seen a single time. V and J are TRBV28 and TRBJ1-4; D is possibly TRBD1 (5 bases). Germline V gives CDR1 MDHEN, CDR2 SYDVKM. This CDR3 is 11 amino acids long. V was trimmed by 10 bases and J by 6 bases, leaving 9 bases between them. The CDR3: CAIQGDEKLFF. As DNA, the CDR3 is TGTGCCATCCAAGGGGATGAAAAACTGTTTTTT.

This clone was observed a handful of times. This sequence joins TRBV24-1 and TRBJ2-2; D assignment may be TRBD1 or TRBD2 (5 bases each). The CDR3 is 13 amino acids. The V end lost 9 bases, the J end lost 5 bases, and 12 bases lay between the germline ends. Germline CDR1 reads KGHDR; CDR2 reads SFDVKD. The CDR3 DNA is TGTGCCACCGGCCCAGGGACGACCGGGGAGCTGTTTTTT. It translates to CATGPGTTGELFF.

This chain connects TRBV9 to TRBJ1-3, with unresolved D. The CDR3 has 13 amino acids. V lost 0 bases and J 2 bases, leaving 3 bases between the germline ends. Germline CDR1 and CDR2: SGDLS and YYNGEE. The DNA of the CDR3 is TGTGCCAGCAGCGTAGTGGCTGGAAACACCATATATTTT. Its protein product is CASSVVAGNTIYF.

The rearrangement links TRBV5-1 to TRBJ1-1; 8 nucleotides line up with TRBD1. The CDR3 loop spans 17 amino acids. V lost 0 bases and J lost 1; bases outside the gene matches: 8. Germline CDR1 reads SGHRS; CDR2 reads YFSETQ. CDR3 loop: CASSLEGTGVRNTEAFF. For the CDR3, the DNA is TGCGCCAGCAGCTTGGAGGGGACAGGAGTGAGGAACACTGAAGCTTTCTTT.